This T cell receptor beta chain was captured by sequencing in a study of blood T cell repertoires in COVID-19. Study context: Sites in the United States, Italy and Spain provided acute and convalescent COVID-19 samples. In each case, the material was cDNA or gDNA derived from T cells, B-cell-depleted T cells, or PBMCs.

Study processing details: Counts of nucleated cells, estimated from reference gene primer amplification, were obtained. The repertoire was sequenced with immunoSEQ multiplex PCR; TCRdb's copy has only in-frame clones and lacks some. V and J calls and clone size come straight from that table; D and trimming were deduced from the DNA. The table shows 540,000 or so clones, with around nine tenths occurring only once. A Seattle source enrolled patients during active infection and followed them longitudinally. CDR1 is MNHEY, CDR2 SVGAGI, per germline. This CDR3 region has 15 residues. The V end was cut by 7 bases, the J end by 4 bases, with 19 bases between.

The specimen sequenced was peripheral blood. This chain connects TRBV6-5 to TRBJ1-2, with D possibly matching TRBD1 (5 bases). The receptor was derived from a woman between 45 and 60 years old with COVID-19, enrolled during active disease. CDR3 protein: CASTAQTQGGYGYTF. CDR3 DNA: TGTGCCAGCACCGCACAGACCCAGGGCGGCTATGGCTACACCTTC.